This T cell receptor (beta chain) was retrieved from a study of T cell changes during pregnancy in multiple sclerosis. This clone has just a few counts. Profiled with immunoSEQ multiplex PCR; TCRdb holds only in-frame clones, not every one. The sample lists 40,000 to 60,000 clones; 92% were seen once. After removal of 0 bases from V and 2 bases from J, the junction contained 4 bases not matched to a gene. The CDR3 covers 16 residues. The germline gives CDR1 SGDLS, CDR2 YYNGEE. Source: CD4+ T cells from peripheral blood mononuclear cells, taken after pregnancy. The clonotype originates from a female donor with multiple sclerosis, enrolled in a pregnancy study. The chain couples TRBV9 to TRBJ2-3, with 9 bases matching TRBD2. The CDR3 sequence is CASSVGLAGITDTQYF. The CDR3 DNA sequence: TGTGCCAGCAGCGTAGGGCTAGCGGGAATCACAGATACGCAGTATTTT.